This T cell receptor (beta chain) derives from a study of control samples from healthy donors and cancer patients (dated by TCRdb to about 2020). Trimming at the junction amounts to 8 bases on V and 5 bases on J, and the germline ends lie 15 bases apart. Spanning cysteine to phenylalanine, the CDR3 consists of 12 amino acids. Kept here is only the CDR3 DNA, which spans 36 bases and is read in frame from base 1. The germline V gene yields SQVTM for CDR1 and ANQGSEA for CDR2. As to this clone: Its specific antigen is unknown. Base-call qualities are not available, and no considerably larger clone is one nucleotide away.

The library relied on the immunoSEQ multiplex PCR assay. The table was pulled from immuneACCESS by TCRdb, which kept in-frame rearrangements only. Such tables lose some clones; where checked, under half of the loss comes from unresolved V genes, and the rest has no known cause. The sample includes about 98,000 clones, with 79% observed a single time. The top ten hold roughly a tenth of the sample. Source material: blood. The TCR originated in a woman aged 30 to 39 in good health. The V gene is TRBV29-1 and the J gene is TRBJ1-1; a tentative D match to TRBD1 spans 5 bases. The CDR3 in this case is CSTGAVWTEAFF. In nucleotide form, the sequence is TGCAGCACCGGGGCTGTGTGGACTGAAGCTTTCTTT.